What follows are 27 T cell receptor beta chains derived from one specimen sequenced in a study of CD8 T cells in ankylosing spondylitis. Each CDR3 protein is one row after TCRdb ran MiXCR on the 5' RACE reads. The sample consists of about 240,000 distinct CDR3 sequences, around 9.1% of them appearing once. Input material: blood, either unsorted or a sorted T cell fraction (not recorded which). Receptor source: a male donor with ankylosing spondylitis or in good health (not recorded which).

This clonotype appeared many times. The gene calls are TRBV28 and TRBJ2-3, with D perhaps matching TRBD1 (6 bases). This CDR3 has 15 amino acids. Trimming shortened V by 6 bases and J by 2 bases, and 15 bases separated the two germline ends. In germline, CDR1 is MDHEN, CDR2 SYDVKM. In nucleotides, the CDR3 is TGTGCCAGCAGGGTTCTCCGGGACATCACAGATACGCAGTATTTT. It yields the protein CASRVLRDITDTQYF.

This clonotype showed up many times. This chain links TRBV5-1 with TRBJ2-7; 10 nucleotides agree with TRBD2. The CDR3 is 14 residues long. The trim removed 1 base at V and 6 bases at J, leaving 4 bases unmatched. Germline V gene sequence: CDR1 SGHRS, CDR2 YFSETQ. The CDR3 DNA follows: TGCGCCAGCAGCTTGCAGCGGGAGGGCCTCGAGCAGTACTTC. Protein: CASSLQREGLEQYF. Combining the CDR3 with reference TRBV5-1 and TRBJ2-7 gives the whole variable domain KAGVTQTPRYLIKTRGQQVTLSCSPISGHRSVSWYQQTPGQGLQFLFEYFSETQRNKGNFPGRFSGRQFSNSRSEMNVSTLELGDSALYLCASSLQREGLEQYFGPGTRLTVT.

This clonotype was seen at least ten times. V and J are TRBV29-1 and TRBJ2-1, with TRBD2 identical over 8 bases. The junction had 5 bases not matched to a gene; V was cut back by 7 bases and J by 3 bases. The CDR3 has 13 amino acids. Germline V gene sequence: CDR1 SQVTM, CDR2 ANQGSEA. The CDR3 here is CSAGGRIYNEQFF. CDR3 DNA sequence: TGCAGCGCGGGAGGGCGAATCTACAATGAGCAGTTCTTC.

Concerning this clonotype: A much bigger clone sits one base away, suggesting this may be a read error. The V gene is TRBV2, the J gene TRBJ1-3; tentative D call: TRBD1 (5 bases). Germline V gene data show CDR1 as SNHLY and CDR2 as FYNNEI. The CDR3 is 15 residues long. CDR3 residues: CASSKTDRSGDTIYF. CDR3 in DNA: TGTGCCAGCAGTAAGACAGATCGCTCTGGAGACACCATATATTTT.

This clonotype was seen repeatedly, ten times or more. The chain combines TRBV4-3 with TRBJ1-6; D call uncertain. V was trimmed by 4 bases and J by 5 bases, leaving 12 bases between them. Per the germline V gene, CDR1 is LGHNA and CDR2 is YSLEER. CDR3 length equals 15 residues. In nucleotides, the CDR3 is TGCGCCAGCAGCCGAGCTCCCGGGAATAATTCACCCCTCCACTTT. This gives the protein CASSRAPGNNSPLHF.

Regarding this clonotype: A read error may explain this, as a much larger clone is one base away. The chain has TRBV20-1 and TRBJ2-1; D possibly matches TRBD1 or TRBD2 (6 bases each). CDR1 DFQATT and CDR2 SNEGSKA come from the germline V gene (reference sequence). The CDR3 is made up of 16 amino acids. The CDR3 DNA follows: TGCTGTGCTAGAGTTTTACGGGGGCCGAAGAACAATGAGCAGTTCTTC. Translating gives CCARVLRGPKNNEQFF.

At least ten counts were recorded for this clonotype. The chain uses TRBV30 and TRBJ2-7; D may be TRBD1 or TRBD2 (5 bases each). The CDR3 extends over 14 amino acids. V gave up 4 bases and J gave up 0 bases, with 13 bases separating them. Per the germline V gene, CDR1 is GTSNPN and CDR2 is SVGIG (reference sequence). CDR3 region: CAWNTGTGSYEQYF. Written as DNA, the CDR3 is TGTGCCTGGAATACCGGGACGGGCTCCTACGAGCAGTACTTC.

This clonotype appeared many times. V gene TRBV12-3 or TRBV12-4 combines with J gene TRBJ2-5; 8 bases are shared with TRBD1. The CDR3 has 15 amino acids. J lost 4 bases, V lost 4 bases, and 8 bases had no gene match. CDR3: CASSSDRERRETQYF. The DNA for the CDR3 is TGTGCCAGCAGTTCGGACAGGGAAAGGCGAGAGACCCAGTACTTC.

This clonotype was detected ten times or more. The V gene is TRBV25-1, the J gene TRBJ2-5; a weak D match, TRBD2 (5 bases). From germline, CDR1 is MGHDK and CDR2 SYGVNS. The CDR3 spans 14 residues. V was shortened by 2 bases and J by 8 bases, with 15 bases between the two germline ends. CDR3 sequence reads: CASSEGLDSETQYF. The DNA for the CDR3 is TGTGCCAGCAGTGAAGGACTCGATTCAGAAACCCAGTACTTC.

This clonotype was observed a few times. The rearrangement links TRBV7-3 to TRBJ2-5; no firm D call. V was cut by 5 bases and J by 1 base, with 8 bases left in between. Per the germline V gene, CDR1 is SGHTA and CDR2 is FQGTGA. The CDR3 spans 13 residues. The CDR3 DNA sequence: TGTGCCAGCAGCCCTTCCCCCCAAGAGACCCAGTACTTC. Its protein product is CASSPSPQETQYF. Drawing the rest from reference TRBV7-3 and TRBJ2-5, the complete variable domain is GAGVSQTPSNKVTEKGKYVELRCDPISGHTALYWYRQSLGQGPEFLIYFQGTGAADDSGLPNDRFFAVRPEGSVSTLKIQRTERGDSAVYLCASSPSPQETQYFGPGTRLLVL.

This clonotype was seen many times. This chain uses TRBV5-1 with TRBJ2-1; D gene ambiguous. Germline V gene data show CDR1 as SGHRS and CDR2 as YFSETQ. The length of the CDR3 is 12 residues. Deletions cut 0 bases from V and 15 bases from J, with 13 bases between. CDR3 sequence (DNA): TGCGCCAGCAGCTTGGAGGGCAGACGGTGGTTCTTC. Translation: CASSLEGRRWFF.

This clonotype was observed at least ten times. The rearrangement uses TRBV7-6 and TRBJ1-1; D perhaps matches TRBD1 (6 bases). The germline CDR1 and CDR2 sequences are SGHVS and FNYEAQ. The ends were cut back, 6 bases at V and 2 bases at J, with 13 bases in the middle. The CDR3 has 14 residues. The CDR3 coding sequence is TGTGCCAGCAGGCTCACAGGGAGCAACACTGAAGCTTTCTTT. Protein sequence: CASRLTGSNTEAFF.

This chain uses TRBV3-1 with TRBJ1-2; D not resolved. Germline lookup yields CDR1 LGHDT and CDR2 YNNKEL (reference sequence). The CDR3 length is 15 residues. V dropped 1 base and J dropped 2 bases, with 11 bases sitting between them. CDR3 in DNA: TGTGCCAGCAGCCAAGTGCCTGAACGGAACTATGGCTACACCTTC. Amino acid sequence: CASSQVPERNYGYTF.

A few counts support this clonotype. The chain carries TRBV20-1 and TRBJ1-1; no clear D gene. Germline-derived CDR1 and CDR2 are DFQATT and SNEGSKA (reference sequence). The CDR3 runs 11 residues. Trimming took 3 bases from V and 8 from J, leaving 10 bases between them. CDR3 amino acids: CSARGGWEAFF. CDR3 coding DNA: TGCAGTGCTAGGGGTGGGTGGGAAGCTTTCTTT.

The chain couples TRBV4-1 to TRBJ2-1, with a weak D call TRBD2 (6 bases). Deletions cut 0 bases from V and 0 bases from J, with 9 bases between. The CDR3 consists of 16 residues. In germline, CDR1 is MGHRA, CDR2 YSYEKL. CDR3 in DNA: TGCGCCAGCAGCCAAGATGCGGGGAGCTCCTACAATGAGCAGTTCTTC. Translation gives CASSQDAGSSYNEQFF.

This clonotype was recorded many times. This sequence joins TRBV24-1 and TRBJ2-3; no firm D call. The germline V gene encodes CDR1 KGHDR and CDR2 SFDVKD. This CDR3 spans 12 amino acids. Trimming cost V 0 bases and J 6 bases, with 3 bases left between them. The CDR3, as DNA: TGTGCCACCAGTGATTTGAAGGATACGCAGTATTTT. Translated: CATSDLKDTQYF.

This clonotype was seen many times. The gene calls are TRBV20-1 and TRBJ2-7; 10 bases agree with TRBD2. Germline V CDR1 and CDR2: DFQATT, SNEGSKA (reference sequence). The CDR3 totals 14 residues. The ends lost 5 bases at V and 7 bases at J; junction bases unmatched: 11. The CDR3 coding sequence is TGCAGTGCTCCATCGACGACTAGCGGGTTTGAGCAGTACTTC. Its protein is CSAPSTTSGFEQYF.

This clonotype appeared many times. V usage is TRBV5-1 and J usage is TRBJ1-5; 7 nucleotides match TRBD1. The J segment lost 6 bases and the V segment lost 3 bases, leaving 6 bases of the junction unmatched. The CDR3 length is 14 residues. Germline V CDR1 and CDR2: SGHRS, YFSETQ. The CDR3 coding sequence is TGCGCCAGCAGCTCACGACAGGGAGGTCAGCCCCAGCATTTT. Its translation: CASSSRQGGQPQHF.

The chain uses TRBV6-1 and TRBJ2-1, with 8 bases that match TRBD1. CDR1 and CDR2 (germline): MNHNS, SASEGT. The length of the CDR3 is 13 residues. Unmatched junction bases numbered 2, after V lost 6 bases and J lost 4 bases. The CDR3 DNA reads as TGTGCCAGCAGGGGGACAGGATACAATGAGCAGTTCTTC. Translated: CASRGTGYNEQFF.

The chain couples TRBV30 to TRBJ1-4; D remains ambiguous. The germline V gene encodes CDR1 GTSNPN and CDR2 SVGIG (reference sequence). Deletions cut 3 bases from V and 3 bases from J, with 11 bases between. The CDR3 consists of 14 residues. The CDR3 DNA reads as TGTGCCTGGAGGGTTGGCAGTCCTAATGAAAAACTGTTTTTT. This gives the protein CAWRVGSPNEKLFF.

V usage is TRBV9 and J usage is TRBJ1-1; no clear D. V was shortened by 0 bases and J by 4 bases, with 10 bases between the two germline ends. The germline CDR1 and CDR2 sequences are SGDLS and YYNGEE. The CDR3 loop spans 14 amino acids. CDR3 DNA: TGTGCCAGCAGCGTAGCTGAGAGGGCCACTGAAGCTTTCTTT. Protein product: CASSVAERATEAFF.

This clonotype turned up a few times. For the CDR3, the DNA is TGTGCCAGCGGGCGGGAGGACGAGGGCTACACCTTC. This translates into CASGREDEGYTF. The rearrangement joins TRBV7-9 to TRBJ1-2, with unresolved D. Germline V gene sequence: CDR1 SEHNR, CDR2 FQNEAQ (reference sequence). The CDR3 is 12 amino acids. V lost 8 bases and J lost 8, with 15 bases in between.

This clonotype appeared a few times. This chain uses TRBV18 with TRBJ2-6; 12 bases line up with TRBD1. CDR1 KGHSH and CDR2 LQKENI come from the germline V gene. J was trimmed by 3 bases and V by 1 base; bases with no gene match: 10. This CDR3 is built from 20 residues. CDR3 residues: CASSPRPPGQGAYGANVLTF. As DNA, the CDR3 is TGTGCCAGCTCACCACGGCCCCCGGGACAGGGGGCGTATGGGGCCAACGTCCTGACTTTC. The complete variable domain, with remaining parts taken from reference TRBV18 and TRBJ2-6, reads NAGVMQNPRHLVRRRGQEARLRCSPMKGHSHVYWYRQLPEEGLKFMVYLQKENIIDESGMPKERFSAEFPKEGPSILRIQQVVRGDSAAYFCASSPRPPGQGAYGANVLTFGAGSRLTVL.

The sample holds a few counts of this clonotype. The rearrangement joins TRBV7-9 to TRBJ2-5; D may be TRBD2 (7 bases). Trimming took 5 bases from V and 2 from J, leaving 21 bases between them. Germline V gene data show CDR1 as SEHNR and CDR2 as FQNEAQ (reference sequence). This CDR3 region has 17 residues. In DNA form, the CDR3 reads TGTGCCAGCAGCCCGAGGGGGGGGACGCATTTTCAAGAGACCCAGTACTTC. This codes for CASSPRGGTHFQETQYF.

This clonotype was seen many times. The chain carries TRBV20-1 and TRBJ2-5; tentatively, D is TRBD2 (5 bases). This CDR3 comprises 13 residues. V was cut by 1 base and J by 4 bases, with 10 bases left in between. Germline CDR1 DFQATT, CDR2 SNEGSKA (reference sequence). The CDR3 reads CSARGDEGETQYF. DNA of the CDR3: TGCAGTGCTAGAGGGGATGAGGGAGAGACCCAGTACTTC.

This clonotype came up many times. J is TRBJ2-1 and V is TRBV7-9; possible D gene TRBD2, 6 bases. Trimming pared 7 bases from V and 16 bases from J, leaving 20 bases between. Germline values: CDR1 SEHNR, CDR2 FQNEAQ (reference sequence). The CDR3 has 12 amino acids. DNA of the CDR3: TGTGCCAGCACCGTTAGCATGGAGGGCCGATTCTTC. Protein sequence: CASTVSMEGRFF. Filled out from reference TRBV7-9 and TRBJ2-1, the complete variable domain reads DTGVSQNPRHKITKRGQNVTFRCDPISEHNRLYWYRQTLGQGPEFLTYFQNEAQLEKSRLLSDRFSAERPKGSFSTLEIQRTEQGDSAMYLCASTVSMEGRFFGPGTRLTVL.

The CDR3 nucleotides read TGCAGTGCATTGACACGGGGAGGGGCCCAGTACTTC. It yields the protein CSALTRGGAQYF. The J gene is TRBJ2-5, the V gene TRBV20-1, with TRBD2 matching 7 bases. In germline, CDR1 is DFQATT, CDR2 SNEGSKA (reference sequence). Unmatched junction bases numbered 10, after V lost 6 bases and J lost 9 bases. The CDR3 is 12 residues long.